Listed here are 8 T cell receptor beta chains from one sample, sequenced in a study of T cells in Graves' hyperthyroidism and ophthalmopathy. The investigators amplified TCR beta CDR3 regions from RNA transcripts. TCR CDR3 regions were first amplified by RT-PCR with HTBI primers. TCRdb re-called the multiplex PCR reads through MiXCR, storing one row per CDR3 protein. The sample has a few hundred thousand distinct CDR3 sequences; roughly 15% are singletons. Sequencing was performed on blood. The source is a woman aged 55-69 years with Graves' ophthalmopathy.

This CDR3 reads CASSTQAPGGRGGRETQYF. CDR3 DNA: TGTGCCAGCAGCACCCAGGCCCCGGGGGGGCGGGGGGGGCGAGAGACCCAGTACTTC. The V gene is TRBV11-2, the J gene TRBJ2-5; 9 bases line up with TRBD2. This CDR3 is 19 amino acids long. Germline V CDR1 and CDR2: SGHAT, FQNNGV. Trimming removed 5 bases from V and 4 bases from J; junction bases left unmatched: 20.

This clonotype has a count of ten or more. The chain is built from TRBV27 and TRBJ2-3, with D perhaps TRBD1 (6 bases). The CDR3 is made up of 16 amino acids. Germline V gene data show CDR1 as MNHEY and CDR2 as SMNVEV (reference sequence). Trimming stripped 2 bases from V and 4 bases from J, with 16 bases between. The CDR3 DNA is TGTGCCAGCAGTTTACCCGACAGCTCAGGGGCAGATACGCAGTATTTT. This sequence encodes CASSLPDSSGADTQYF.

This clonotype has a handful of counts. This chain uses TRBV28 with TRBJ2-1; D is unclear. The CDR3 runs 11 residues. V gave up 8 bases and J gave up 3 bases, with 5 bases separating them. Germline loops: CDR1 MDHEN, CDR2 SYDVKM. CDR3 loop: CASEDYNEQFF. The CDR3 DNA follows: TGTGCCAGCGAAGACTACAATGAGCAGTTCTTC.

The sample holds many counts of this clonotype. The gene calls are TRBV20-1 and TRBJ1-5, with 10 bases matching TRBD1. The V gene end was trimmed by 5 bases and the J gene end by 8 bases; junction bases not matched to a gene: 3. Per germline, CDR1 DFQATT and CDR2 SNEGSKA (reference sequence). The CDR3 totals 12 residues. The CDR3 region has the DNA TGCAGTGCTGGCGGGACAGGGGAGCCCCAGCATTTT. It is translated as CSAGGTGEPQHF.

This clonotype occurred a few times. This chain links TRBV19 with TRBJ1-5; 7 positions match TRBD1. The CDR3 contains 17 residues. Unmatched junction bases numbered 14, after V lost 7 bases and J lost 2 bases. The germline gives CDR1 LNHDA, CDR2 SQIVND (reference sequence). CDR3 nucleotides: TGTGCCAGTACCCATTCCCAGGGGGTAATGGGCAATCAGCCCCAGCATTTT. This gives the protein CASTHSQGVMGNQPQHF.

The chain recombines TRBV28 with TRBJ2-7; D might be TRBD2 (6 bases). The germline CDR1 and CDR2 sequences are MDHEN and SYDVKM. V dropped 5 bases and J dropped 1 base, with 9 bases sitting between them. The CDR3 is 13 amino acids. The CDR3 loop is CASSRGVSYEQYF. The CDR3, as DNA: TGTGCCAGCAGTCGCGGGGTTTCCTACGAGCAGTACTTC.

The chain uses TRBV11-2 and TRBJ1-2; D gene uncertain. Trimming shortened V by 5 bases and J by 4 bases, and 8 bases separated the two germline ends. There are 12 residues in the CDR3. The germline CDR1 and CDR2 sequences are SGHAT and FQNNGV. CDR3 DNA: TGTGCCAGCAGCGTCGATCCCTATGGCTACACCTTC. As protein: CASSVDPYGYTF.

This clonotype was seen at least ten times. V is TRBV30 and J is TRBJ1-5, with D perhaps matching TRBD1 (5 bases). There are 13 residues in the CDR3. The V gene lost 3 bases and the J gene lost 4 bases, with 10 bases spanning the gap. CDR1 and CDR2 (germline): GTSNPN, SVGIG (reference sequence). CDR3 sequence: CAWSQGQNQPQHF. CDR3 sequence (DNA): TGTGCCTGGAGCCAGGGTCAAAATCAGCCCCAGCATTTT.